These T cell receptor beta chains were read from a single sample in a study of blood T cell repertoires in COVID-19. Method: immunoSEQ multiplex PCR; TCRdb's copy keeps in-frame clones and lacks some. The sample lists more than 50,000 clones; about nine tenths were seen once. Sequencing was done on a sample of peripheral blood. These TCRs come from a woman aged 35 to 49 with active COVID-19. Both conserved end residues are part of each CDR3. D genes are given only for firm matches. Expanded clones get a size class; other rows say once, few or many, or leave the size out.

d_call,clone_size,j_call,v_call,cdr3_nt,cdr3_aa
NA,NA,TRBJ2-5,TRBV6-4,TGTGCCAGCAGTGACTCGAGGCTAGCATCCGAGACCCAGTACTTC,CASSDSRLASETQYF
TRBD1,NA,TRBJ1-2,TRBV27,TGTGCCAGCAGGGGACGGGACAGCTACTATGGCTACACCTTC,CASRGRDSYYGYTF
TRBD1,once,TRBJ2-7,TRBV18,TGTGCCAGCTCACCACCGGCCTACGGGACAGGAGATACCTACGAGCAGTACTTC,CASSPPAYGTGDTYEQYF
TRBD2,NA,TRBJ2-1,TRBV19,TGTGCCAGTAGTCCCCGTGGTAGCGGGGGGGCTGAGCAGTTCTTC,CASSPRGSGGAEQFF
NA,once,TRBJ2-2,TRBV18,TGTGCCAGCTCACCCTTACAGGAACAGGAACCCGGGGAGCTGTTTTTT,CASSPLQEQEPGELFF
TRBD1,NA,TRBJ1-2,TRBV15,TGTGCCACCAGCAGAGGAGGGACAGATAACTATGGCTACACCTTC,CATSRGGTDNYGYTF
TRBD2,NA,TRBJ2-5,TRBV7-9,TGTGCCAGCAGCTTAAATTCAGGACTAGCGGTCGAGACCCAGTACTTC,CASSLNSGLAVETQYF
TRBD1,NA,TRBJ1-5,TRBV6-4,TGTGCCAGCAGTGACATACACAGGGGGTTAGCCGAGCGTATCAATCAGCCCCAGCATTTT,CASSDIHRGLAERINQPQHF
TRBD2,NA,TRBJ2-3,TRBV7-9,TGTGCCAGCAGATCAATAGCGGGGGGCAGGGCAGATACGCAGTATTTT,CASRSIAGGRADTQYF
NA,NA,TRBJ1-1,TRBV10-3,TGTGCCATCAGTGAGGGCTCCGTGAACACTGAAGCTTTCTTT,CAISEGSVNTEAFF
TRBD2,NA,TRBJ2-3,TRBV7-2,TGTGCCAGCAGCTCCTGGACTAGCGCCACAGATACGCAGTATTTT,CASSSWTSATDTQYF
TRBD1,once,TRBJ2-1,TRBV7-9,TGTGCCAGCAGCTTAGAATGGACAGGGTGGGGCAATGAGCAGTTCTTC,CASSLEWTGWGNEQFF
NA,NA,TRBJ1-2,TRBV9,TGTGCCAGCAGCGCACAACGCGGGTTTGTAGGCTATGGCTACACCTTC,CASSAQRGFVGYGYTF
TRBD2,NA,TRBJ2-1,TRBV2,TGTGCCAGCAGTCAGCTGGCGGGGGGCGGTGAGCAGTTCTTC,CASSQLAGGGEQFF
TRBD2,NA,TRBJ2-7,TRBV11-2,TGTGCCAGCAGCTCTAACAGGCCGGTCGGGGGGTCTTACGAGCAGTACTTC,CASSSNRPVGGSYEQYF
NA,NA,TRBJ1-5,TRBV5-6,TGTGCCAGCAGCTTATGGCTCGATCGGGGATCGGCTCTCCAGCATTTT,CASSLWLDRGSALQHF
TRBD2,NA,TRBJ2-1,TRBV4-3,TGCGCCAGCAGCCAAGACACTAGCGGGGGGGCACGGGCGAATGAGCAGTTCTTC,CASSQDTSGGARANEQFF
TRBD1,NA,TRBJ1-6,TRBV9,TGTGCCAGCAGTAAAGAGGGGGCAGTGACGTATAATTCACCCCTCCACTTT,CASSKEGAVTYNSPLHF
NA,NA,TRBJ2-6,TRBV19,TGTGCCAGTAGTCTGGGGGGACCGCCTGGGGCCAACGTCCTGACTTTC,CASSLGGPPGANVLTF
TRBD1,NA,TRBJ1-5,TRBV28,TGTGCCAGCAGTCAAGACAGGGCAGATCAGCCCCAGCATTTT,CASSQDRADQPQHF
TRBD1,NA,TRBJ1-2,TRBV19,TGTGCCAGTAGTAGACTGGGACAGCTTAACTATGGCTACACCTTC,CASSRLGQLNYGYTF
NA,NA,TRBJ2-3,TRBV5-4,TGTGCCAGCAGCCGGGACTGGATAAGCACAGATACGCAGTATTTT,CASSRDWISTDTQYF
TRBD1,once,TRBJ1-2,TRBV6-5,TGTGCCAGCAGACGGGGACAGGAGCTTTCATATGGCTACACCTTC,CASRRGQELSYGYTF
TRBD1,NA,TRBJ1-1,TRBV5-1,TGCGCCAGCAGCGGGAGACAGGGGAACACTGAAGCTTTCTTT,CASSGRQGNTEAFF
TRBD1,NA,TRBJ1-1,TRBV7-9,TGTGCCGTTGGGACAGGGAGCACTGAAGCTTTCTTT,CAVGTGSTEAFF
TRBD2,once,TRBJ2-5,TRBV7-2,TGTGCCAGCAGCTTGGGGACTAGAGCCCATGGGGAGACCCAGTACTTC,CASSLGTRAHGETQYF
NA,few,TRBJ1-4,TRBV9,TGTGCCAGCAGCAGGGGCATTGGTAATGAAAAACTGTTTTTT,CASSRGIGNEKLFF
NA,NA,TRBJ1-2,TRBV13,TGTGCCAGCAGCTCCGGTCGTAGTCCCAACTATGGCTACACCTTC,CASSSGRSPNYGYTF
NA,NA,TRBJ1-1,TRBV6-1,TGTGCCAGCAGTGAAATCGGGGGGGCGAACACTGAAGCTTTCTTT,CASSEIGGANTEAFF
TRBD1,NA,TRBJ2-4,TRBV6-5,TGTGCCAGCAGCCGGGACAGGGACATTCAGTACTTC,CASSRDRDIQYF
NA,NA,TRBJ2-2,TRBV11-2,TGTGCCAGCAGCGGCTCCGCAGGGTCCACCGGGGAGCTGTTTTTT,CASSGSAGSTGELFF
TRBD1,NA,TRBJ1-4,TRBV2,TGTGCCAGCCGGACAGGGGGAGCCTTTAATGAAAAACTGTTTTTT,CASRTGGAFNEKLFF
TRBD1,few,TRBJ1-2,TRBV19,TGTGCCAGTACCTTGGACAGGATAGATGGCTACACCTTC,CASTLDRIDGYTF
NA,NA,TRBJ1-3,TRBV18,TGTGCCAGCTCACCACCTTTCAGGGGCTCTGGAAACACCATATATTTT,CASSPPFRGSGNTIYF
NA,NA,TRBJ1-1,TRBV5-1,TGCGCCAGCAGCTTGTGGGGGGAAATGAACACTGAAGCTTTCTTT,CASSLWGEMNTEAFF
TRBD1,few,TRBJ2-7,TRBV6-4,TGTGCCAGCAGTGACTCCCTACAGGGGTACGAGCAGTACTTC,CASSDSLQGYEQYF
NA,few,TRBJ1-4,TRBV12-2,TGTGCAAGTCGCTTAGAAACGACTCTAATTGAAAAACTGTTTTTT,CASRLETTLIEKLFF
NA,few,TRBJ1-1,TRBV11-1,TGTGCCAGCAGCTTTGTAAGCTTGAACACTGAAGCTTTCTTT,CASSFVSLNTEAFF
NA,NA,TRBJ2-7,TRBV20-1,TGCAGTGCTAGAGGCGGGTACGAGCAGTACTTC,CSARGGYEQYF
NA,NA,TRBJ2-1,TRBV9,TGTGCCAGCAGGCGGGGAGAGGGGTTCCATGAGCAGTTCTTC,CASRRGEGFHEQFF
TRBD1,NA,TRBJ1-5,TRBV29-1,TGCAGCGCAAAGACAGGGGGCGTCGGTCAGCCCCAGCATTTT,CSAKTGGVGQPQHF
TRBD2,NA,TRBJ2-7,TRBV20-1,TGCAGTGCCTCTCGGGAGGGGAGGCAGTACTTC,CSASREGRQYF